This record covers a single T cell receptor (beta chain). No cognate antigen has been identified for it. Per-base quality was not reported, and no clone a single base away is much larger than it. The sample comes from a study of cytomegalovirus exposure and HLA in healthy donors (dated by TCRdb to the late 2010s). About the investigation overall: In an earlier analysis of fewer than 750 of the donors, 250 to 350 Gb of sequence data and some 100 million unique TCR beta sequences from 150 million to 200 million T cells were reported. An early release covering roughly 640 HLA-typed donors comprised approximately 300 gigabases of sequencing data and around 85 million unique TCR sequences. The genetic ancestry cluster associated with self-reported Caucasian donors included over 65% of the approximately 410 genotyped donors. The aim of the study was to test whether cataloging public T cell receptors could identify signatures of past pathogen exposure. The T cell repertoires of 666 subjects were profiled by immunosequencing and related to cytomegalovirus serostatus. Besides the first cohort of about 730 subjects, a separate validation cohort made up of 95 to 150 different subjects was used. High-throughput TCR immunosequencing, statistical association of individual TCRs with disease status, and machine learning were combined to predict cytomegalovirus infection status. A later analysis re-examined previously published TCR beta repertoires from about 670 donors and added high-resolution HLA genotyping to investigate patterns of TCR occurrence. In the later analysis, no new phenotypic data were used to find candidate immune exposures; instead, reliance was placed on TCR beta sequences and their occurrence across donors. An earlier analysis of 587 of the donors applied high-throughput TCR beta sequencing to assess whether each TCR beta V gene segment acted as functional or pseudogenic. Donor age, sex, ethnicity and CMV serostatus were compiled together with the repertoire data. A later genetic analysis took genome-wide SNP genotypes for about 65% of the 666 donors and used that subset as a discovery cohort. Every discovery cohort repertoire had been produced on one sequencing platform. HLA typing included class I and class II loci at four-digit resolution. The number of donors typed differed by locus, with about 620-630 for A, B, C, DRB1 and DQB1, roughly 520 for DQA1, over 600 for DPA1, and 400 to 490 for DPB1. Five DR-DQ haplotypes were treated as single units for association and clustering because of strong linkage in the cohort. On average, roughly 200,000 unique TCR beta nucleotide sequences were sequenced per donor among 300 to 500 genotyped donors of the cohort, with around 19% of those sequences being non-productive. Results and caveats for the whole study, not just this receptor: In vitro tests confirmed that three of the cytomegalovirus-associated TCR beta chains recognize cytomegalovirus antigens. A later genetic analysis associated a missense DCLRE1C variant with V-gene and J-gene trimming of TCR beta chains, and an independent cohort replicated the association. For the cohort, immune exposure information was limited to CMV serostatus. According to a later genetic analysis, donors in an Asian-associated ancestry cluster had fewer N-insertions in productive TCRs than the approximately 610-donor mean. Most TCR sequences were seen in very few donors, while some public TCRs were found in many individuals. In a later analysis, TCR association rates were found to vary across HLA loci, with the most associated TCRs seen for DRB1 alleles and the fewest for HLA-C alleles. In an earlier analysis of 450 to 750 of the donors, most TCR beta V segments appeared in productive rearrangements about 87% or about 30% of the time, broadly matching IMGT annotations. A group of highly shared sequence variants was considered likely to be a technical artifact of the sequencing pipeline. The 87-base-pair reads could not distinguish some IMGT-functional V segments, including TRBV6-2 and TRBV6-3, so those segments were excluded. At a false discovery rate of 0.05, a later analysis linked about 17,000 TCR beta sequences to specific HLA alleles. In a later analysis, HLA-associated TCR beta chains showed more clonal expansion and lower generation probabilities than non-associated chains that were equally common. Correlated functional status among segregating V segments might reflect linkage disequilibrium, but an unknown experimental factor could not be ruled out. Assigning TCR associations to individual alleles was difficult when HLA alleles, especially DR and DQ, strongly co-occurred. A total of fewer than 200 TCR beta chains were listed by the study as associated with cytomegalovirus. The authors suggested that the approach could potentially be generalized to other disease states and immunological phenotypes. In both the original and validation cohorts, the classifier was reported to diagnose cytomegalovirus status with high specificity and sensitivity. Presence/absence analyses assumed roughly uniform sequencing depth across donors, an assumption that may not hold. Because some donors lacked HLA typing at each locus, the association tests relied only on the typed subset. Some 15 rarely observed V segments, including chromosome 9 orphons, were excluded from the earlier analysis of several hundred of the donors because counts were too low. Only TCR beta chains were sequenced in this cohort, and the absence of alpha or paired-chain data limited detectable features. A further reported finding was that TCR beta sequences accurately predicted the HLA-A and HLA-B alleles for most subjects in the first cohort. In a later analysis, several top co-occurrence clusters were reported to appear linked to parvovirus B19, influenza, CMV and Epstein-Barr virus. In a later analysis, most CMV-associated TCR beta chains were found to appear HLA-restricted, with HLA associations seemingly driven largely by CMV exposure.

Libraries were constructed by the immunoSEQ multiplex PCR assay. For the multiplex PCR, a mixture combining 60 forward primers for TCR Vbeta segments and 13 reverse primers for TCR Jbeta segments was used. Amplification of the CDR3 region of rearranged TCR beta genes was performed with a multiplex PCR assay on genomic DNA. On the Illumina HiSeq System, the amplified TCR beta libraries were sequenced as 87-base-pair reads. The paper's processing steps were these. In a later analysis, 80 million or so unique TCR beta chains were counted across the roughly 610 repertoires, and roughly 10 million of these chains were shared by at least two donors. Raw reads were error-corrected and collapsed into unique sequences by a nearest-neighbor algorithm in which closely related sequences were merged to remove PCR and sequencing errors. Alignment of CDR3 sequences to IMGT reference sequences was used to assign V, D and J gene segments. For a sequence to be retained, at least a six-nucleotide match to both a V gene segment and a J gene segment was required. A rearrangement counted as productive if the CDR3 had no stop codons and remained in frame with V and J, and every other rearrangement counted as non-productive. CDR3 was defined according to IMGT convention as the region running from the second conserved V-encoded cysteine to the conserved J-encoded phenylalanine. In an earlier analysis of approximately 500 of the donors, sequences lacking an unambiguous match to a single V gene segment were excluded. In an earlier analysis of several hundred of the donors, V segments were called functional above 56.7% productive rearrangements and were called segregating when the between-donor standard deviation exceeded 5%. A statistical classification framework was built to diagnose cytomegalovirus status from the catalog of TCR beta chain sequences. In a later analysis, V and J genes were assigned by comparing TCR nucleotide sequences against IMGT/GENE-DB human TR gene sequences. The TCRdist pipeline was used in a later analysis to assign CDR3 sequences and most-parsimonious VDJ recombination scenarios. In a later analysis, each TCR beta chain was defined by its CDR3 amino acid sequence together with its V-gene family, and reads without a unique V-gene family were excluded. As a way to deal with suspected cross-contamination and a sequencing artifact, a later analysis dropped approximately 590 nucleotide sequences that were highly shared and had low generation probability. In a later analysis, a clonal expansion index was calculated for each public chain from normalized within-repertoire ranks of inferred template counts. In a later analysis, generation probabilities were computed with a VDJ recombination model fitted to out-of-frame rearrangements, and the resulting probabilities were checked against IGoR. In a later analysis, TCR-TCR, TCR-HLA and TCR-CMV co-occurrence was scored with hypergeometric tests, and a repertoire-size bias correction was applied to TCR pairs. A later analysis estimated false discovery rates by permuting HLA or CMV assignments 20 times. In a later analysis, co-occurring TCRs were grouped using DBSCAN, and TCRdist sequence similarity was added for clustering within HLA-allele-positive subsets. For co-occurrence clustering, repertoires with fewer than 30,000 or more than 120,000 public chains were excluded, along with roughly five repertoires with anomalous nucleotide sharing. Here the immuneACCESS table is served through TCRdb, limited to in-frame sequences with V and J called. Missing clones are a known gap in these copies; in checked studies unresolved V genes cover under half, and the rest lacks a known reason. V, J and clone size were drawn from that table, and D and trimming were deduced from the DNA. Within this sample are about 160,000 clones, with about 75% of them counted one time only. Approximately 2.3% of the sample lies in the top ten.

Looking up the germline V gene yields CDR1 LGHNA and CDR2 YNFKEQ. Reading from cysteine to phenylalanine, the CDR3 counts 13 amino acids. The sequence is cut down to CDR3 DNA, 39 bases in frame from base 1. At the junction V is shortened by 0 bases and J by 6 bases, with 6 bases in between. The cohort consisted of some 730 healthy bone marrow donors. All cohort members were sampled while nominally healthy, although unrecorded immune exposures were likely present. The donor tested CMV seronegative, placing the donor among the approximately 400 seronegative members of the cohort. A peripheral blood sample was collected from each donor, and TCR beta sequencing was performed on peripheral blood mononuclear cells. Genomic DNA extraction from the blood cell samples was performed with the Qiagen DNeasy Blood Extraction Kit.

The sequenced material came from PBMCs. This TCR was sampled from a female donor in good health and CMV-seronegative. The chain is assembled from TRBV4-2 and TRBJ1-5, with the D gene call left open. In nucleotide form, the sequence is TGTGCCAGCAGCCAAGAGTCGGTTCAGCCCCAGCATTTT. Its translation is CASSQESVQPQHF.